Listed below are T cell receptor beta chains from one sample, sequenced in a study of T cell changes during pregnancy in multiple sclerosis. Profiling relied on immunoSEQ multiplex PCR, and the TCRdb table lists in-frame clones only, not all of them. The profile shows tens of thousands of clones, 94% of them singletons. The sequencing used peripheral blood, collected in the third trimester of pregnancy. These receptor sequences come from a female donor with multiple sclerosis, enrolled in a pregnancy study. CDR3s include the opening cysteine and the closing phenylalanine or tryptophan. The D gene is left open where the match is weak. A clone size is listed for some rows: how often the clone was seen (once, few, many), or a class if it is expanded.

clone size: once; V gene: TRBV5-1; J gene: TRBJ1-1; D gene: TRBD1; CDR3 DNA: TGCGCCAGCAGCTTCCTGACAGGGGTGAACACTGAAGCTTTCTTT; CDR3 protein: CASSFLTGVNTEAFF
clone size: .; V gene: TRBV7-9; J gene: TRBJ1-6; D gene: TRBD1; CDR3 DNA: TGTGCCAGCAGCTTAGCCCTAGGGGGCGAGAGGAATTCACCCCTCCACTTT; CDR3 protein: CASSLALGGERNSPLHF
clone size: .; V gene: TRBV18; J gene: TRBJ1-1; D gene: .; CDR3 DNA: TGTGCCAGCTCCCCACTCGGAGCCGAAACTGAAGCTTTCTTT; CDR3 protein: CASSPLGAETEAFF
clone size: once; V gene: TRBV5-6; J gene: TRBJ2-1; D gene: .; CDR3 DNA: TGTGCCAGCAGCTTTTTGGGGCAAATCAATGAGCAGTTCTTC; CDR3 protein: CASSFLGQINEQFF
clone size: .; V gene: TRBV11-2; J gene: TRBJ2-2; D gene: .; CDR3 DNA: TGTGCCAGCAGCCCCCCTTGGGGGGGCCCCACCGGGGAGCTGTTTTTT; CDR3 protein: CASSPPWGGPTGELFF
clone size: .; V gene: TRBV11-1; J gene: TRBJ1-3; D gene: .; CDR3 DNA: TGTGCCAGCAGCTCGCCTGGACAGACACTAAACACCATATATTTT; CDR3 protein: CASSSPGQTLNTIYF
clone size: once; V gene: TRBV13; J gene: TRBJ2-7; D gene: .; CDR3 DNA: TGTGCCAGCGTTGCCGGGACACATCGTTCCTACGAGCAGTACTTC; CDR3 protein: CASVAGTHRSYEQYF
clone size: .; V gene: TRBV5-1; J gene: TRBJ1-1; D gene: TRBD1; CDR3 DNA: TGCGCCAGCAGAATACAGGGGAGGACTGAAGCTTTCTTT; CDR3 protein: CASRIQGRTEAFF
clone size: once; V gene: TRBV18; J gene: TRBJ1-1; D gene: .; CDR3 DNA: TGTGCCAGCTCACGGGCAGGGTCGAATCCGAACACTGAAGCTTTCTTT; CDR3 protein: CASSRAGSNPNTEAFF
clone size: .; V gene: TRBV10-3; J gene: TRBJ1-3; D gene: TRBD1; CDR3 DNA: TGTGCCATCATCTCGGACAGGGCGACTGGAAACACCATATATTTT; CDR3 protein: CAIISDRATGNTIYF
clone size: .; V gene: TRBV5-6; J gene: TRBJ1-2; D gene: .; CDR3 DNA: TGTGCCAGCAGCTTGGTATCGGCGACATTATATGGCTACACCTTC; CDR3 protein: CASSLVSATLYGYTF